This entry lists 26 T cell receptor beta chains sequenced from one sample in a study of T-cell reconstitution after alpha-beta-depleted transplantation in children. Using unique molecular identifiers, the investigators prepared the TCRbeta library. Each CDR3 protein gets one entry after TCRdb re-called the PCR reads with MiXCR. This table holds more than 400,000 distinct CDR3 sequences, roughly 43% found once. The sequencing here drew on PBMCs, taken before TCRalphabeta/CD19-depleted stem cell transplant. The receptors come from a girl aged 2-10 years with aplastic anemia, due to receive a stem cell transplant.

The table lists this clonotype with a count of one. The V gene is TRBV28, the J gene TRBJ2-7, with TRBD1 matching 10 bases. J was trimmed by 6 bases and V by 7 bases; bases with no gene match: 9. The length of the CDR3 is 14 residues. CDR1 is MDHEN, CDR2 SYDVKM, per germline. Written as DNA, the CDR3 is TGTGCCAGCAAACGCGGGACAGGGGTCGGCGAGCAGTACTTC. It translates to CASKRGTGVGEQYF.

The chain joins TRBV15 to TRBJ1-2; D call uncertain. The CDR3 length is 14 residues. V dropped 0 bases and J dropped 1 base, with 6 bases sitting between them. The germline V gene has CDR1 LNHNV and CDR2 YYDKDF (reference sequence). The CDR3 region is CATSRDRLNYGYTF. The CDR3 DNA reads as TGTGCCACCAGCAGAGACAGACTTAACTATGGCTACACCTTC.

This chain connects TRBV10-2 to TRBJ2-3; no clear D gene. This CDR3 has 11 amino acids. Trimming pared 6 bases from V and 5 bases from J, leaving 6 bases between. CDR1 is WSHSY and CDR2 is SAAADI in the germline V gene. The CDR3 here is CASRAVDTQYF. DNA for the CDR3: TGCGCCAGCAGGGCGGTAGATACGCAGTATTTT.

This clonotype was detected a few times. V usage is TRBV3-1 and J usage is TRBJ2-6; TRBD1 might be the D (5 bases). The germline CDR1 and CDR2 sequences are LGHDT and YNNKEL (reference sequence). Between the trimmed V and J ends, which lost 4 bases and 2 bases, there was a span of 18 bases. This CDR3 spans 18 amino acids. CDR3 in DNA: TGTGCCAGCAGCCTTCAGGGTATCGGGTTTCCTGGGGCCAACGTCCTGACTTTC. Amino acids: CASSLQGIGFPGANVLTF.

This clonotype was picked up one time. This chain uses TRBV10-3 with TRBJ2-7, with TRBD2 matching 11 bases. Germline CDR1 and CDR2: ENHRY and SYGVKD. This CDR3 comprises 18 residues. With V trimmed by 5 bases and J by 0 bases, 12 bases remained unmatched. The CDR3 reads CAISLFGEGTSGSYEQYF. The DNA for the CDR3 is TGTGCCATCAGTTTATTCGGGGAAGGGACTAGCGGCTCCTACGAGCAGTACTTC.

This chain links TRBV4-2 with TRBJ2-2; 12 nucleotides agree with TRBD1. The CDR3 totals 19 residues. After removal of 2 bases from V and 1 base from J, the junction contained 8 bases not matched to a gene. The germline gives CDR1 LGHNA, CDR2 YNFKEQ. The CDR3 loop reads CASSQKRGTGGLNTGELFF. DNA of the CDR3: TGTGCCAGCAGCCAAAAACGGGGGACAGGGGGCTTGAACACCGGGGAGCTGTTTTTT.

The chain combines TRBV20-1 with TRBJ1-2; D perhaps matches TRBD1 (5 bases). Per the germline V gene, CDR1 is DFQATT and CDR2 is SNEGSKA (reference sequence). Deletions cut 5 bases from V and 0 bases from J, with 16 bases between. This CDR3 is 15 amino acids long. The CDR3 coding sequence is TGCAGTGCTGCAGCGGGGGGGTTAGCTAACTATGGCTACACCTTC. It is translated as CSAAAGGLANYGYTF.

The V call is TRBV20-1, the J call TRBJ1-1; D is perhaps TRBD1 (5 bases). CDR3 length equals 14 residues. The V end lost 6 bases, the J end lost 0 bases, and 14 bases lay between the germline ends. CDR1 DFQATT and CDR2 SNEGSKA come from the germline V gene (reference sequence). CDR3: CSAQLPGLNTEAFF. CDR3 sequence (DNA): TGCAGTGCCCAGCTGCCAGGGTTGAACACTGAAGCTTTCTTT.

This clonotype has just a few counts. V and J are TRBV30 and TRBJ1-6; D is perhaps TRBD1 (6 bases). Germline CDR1 and CDR2: GTSNPN and SVGIG (reference sequence). Trimming left V 3 bases short and J 7 bases short, with 13 bases between. This CDR3 region has 14 residues. The DNA for the CDR3 is TGTGCCTGGAGCGCTTGGACAGCAAATTCACCCCTCCACTTT. The encoded protein is CAWSAWTANSPLHF.

CDR3: CAARTAQETQYF. The CDR3, as DNA: TGTGCCGCCAGGACAGCACAAGAGACCCAGTACTTC. V usage is TRBV28 and J usage is TRBJ2-5, with a tentative D call TRBD1 (6 bases). The CDR3 length is 12 residues. V was trimmed by 11 bases and J by 2 bases, leaving 12 bases between them. Germline V gene lookup returns CDR1 MDHEN and CDR2 SYDVKM. Combining the CDR3 with reference TRBV28 and TRBJ2-5 gives the whole variable domain DVKVTQSSRYLVKRTGEKVFLECVQDMDHENMFWYRQDPGLGLRLIYFSYDVKMKEKGDIPEGYSVSREKKERFSLILESASTNQTSMYLCAARTAQETQYFGPGTRLLVL.

The chain links TRBV29-1 to TRBJ2-7, with 10 bases lining up with TRBD2. The germline gives CDR1 SQVTM, CDR2 ANQGSEA. The trim removed 6 bases at V and 7 bases at J, leaving 18 bases unmatched. There are 16 residues in the CDR3. Here the CDR3 reads CSVPKASGRDRWEQYF. The DNA for the CDR3 is TGCAGCGTCCCCAAGGCGAGCGGGAGGGACCGGTGGGAGCAGTACTTC.

This clonotype came up many times. At one end, the junction sequence differs from germline, possibly due to a read error. The V and J genes are TRBV5-1 and TRBJ2-1, with 9 bases matching TRBD1. Germline V lookup: CDR1 SGHRS, CDR2 YFSETQ. The CDR3 spans 14 residues. In DNA form, the CDR3 reads TGTGCCAGCAGTTCCGGGACAGGGTACAATGAGCAGTTCTTC. Residues: CASSSGTGYNEQFF.

Comment on this clonotype: This could be a read error, since a much larger clone is one nucleotide away. V and J are TRBV5-4 and TRBJ2-1; no clear D. Germline-derived CDR1 and CDR2 are SGHNT and YYREEE (reference sequence). The CDR3 has 13 residues. The V gene lost 0 bases and the J gene lost 2 bases, with 3 bases spanning the gap. The CDR3 region is CASSLATYNEQFF. The CDR3 bases are TGTGCCAGCAGCTTGGCCACCTACAATGAGCAGTTCTTC.

There are a few counts of this clonotype. The chain has TRBV28 and TRBJ1-2; TRBD1 matches at 7 bases. Germline values: CDR1 MDHEN, CDR2 SYDVKM. V shed 4 bases and J 1 base; nucleotides not matched to a gene: 3. This CDR3 is built from 14 residues. The CDR3 DNA sequence: TGTGCCAGCAGTTCGACAGGGATTAACTATGGCTACACCTTC. Translation: CASSSTGINYGYTF.

This clonotype was seen more than once but under ten times. The chain uses TRBV14 and TRBJ2-1, with 14 nucleotides matching TRBD2. This CDR3 is 19 amino acids long. J lost 2 bases, V lost 3 bases, and 9 bases had no gene match. Germline V lookup: CDR1 SGHDN, CDR2 FVKESK. CDR3 sequence (DNA): TGTGCCAGCAGCCAGACGGGACTAGCGGGGGAGAGGGCCTACAATGAGCAGTTCTTC. This translates into CASSQTGLAGERAYNEQFF.

This sequence joins TRBV5-1 and TRBJ2-7, with 7 nucleotides matching TRBD1. Germline values: CDR1 SGHRS, CDR2 YFSETQ. This CDR3 spans 15 amino acids. After removal of 4 bases from V and 3 bases from J, the junction contained 10 bases not matched to a gene. The CDR3 loop is CASSPGQVLYYEQYF. CDR3 nucleotides: TGCGCCAGCAGCCCCGGACAGGTTCTGTACTACGAGCAGTACTTC.

This clonotype was seen many times. CDR3 sequence (DNA): TGCAGTGCTCTAACCAAAGCCGCCCTAGCCAAAAACATTCAGTACTTC. This translates into CSALTKAALAKNIQYF. This rearrangement joins TRBV20-1 to TRBJ2-4; D remains unclear. V was trimmed by 5 bases and J by 0 bases, leaving 17 bases between them. The CDR3 contains 16 residues. Germline lookup yields CDR1 DFQATT and CDR2 SNEGSKA (reference sequence).

This clonotype was counted only a few times. The rearrangement joins TRBV5-1 to TRBJ2-1, with D unclear. Trimming cost V 0 bases and J 10 bases, with 8 bases left between them. The germline V gene has CDR1 SGHRS and CDR2 YFSETQ. The CDR3 length is 12 residues. The CDR3 spells CASSLGAYEQFF. The CDR3 DNA reads as TGCGCCAGCAGCTTGGGGGCGTACGAGCAGTTCTTC.

This chain links TRBV6-2 or TRBV6-3 with TRBJ2-1; a possible D gene is TRBD2 (6 bases). The CDR3 totals 18 residues. From germline, CDR1 is MNHEY and CDR2 SVGEGT. The V gene lost 4 bases and the J gene lost 0 bases, with 19 bases spanning the gap. For the CDR3, the DNA is TGTGCCAGCAGTTTGTGGACCCCACGGGGGAGCTCCTACAATGAGCAGTTCTTC. Its protein product is CASSLWTPRGSSYNEQFF.

The gene calls are TRBV20-1 and TRBJ2-1; 13 bases are shared with TRBD2. This CDR3 comprises 15 residues. V dropped 3 bases and J dropped 9; count of bases not matched to a gene: 8. Germline CDR1 reads DFQATT; CDR2 reads SNEGSKA (reference sequence). The CDR3 nucleotides are TGCAGTGCTAGCGCGACTAGCGGGAGGTTCGGTGAGCAGTTCTTC. It encodes CSASATSGRFGEQFF.

This chain links TRBV28 with TRBJ2-3; a weak D match, TRBD1 (6 bases). CDR3 length: 21 amino acids. The germline gives CDR1 MDHEN, CDR2 SYDVKM. The V end was cut by 5 bases, the J end by 1 base, with 31 bases between. CDR3 sequence: CASSPLLGGDIYLGGTDTQYF. The CDR3 region has the DNA TGTGCCAGCAGTCCACTCTTAGGGGGAGATATCTACCTAGGTGGCACAGATACGCAGTATTTT.

V is TRBV5-6 and J is TRBJ2-3; the match to TRBD1 covers 11 bases. CDR1 and CDR2 from the germline V gene are SGHDT and YYEEEE. The CDR3 has 17 residues. The J segment lost 4 bases and the V segment lost 2 bases, leaving 9 bases of the junction unmatched. CDR3 nucleotides: TGTGCCAGCAGCTTCTACCGAGGACAGGGGGCGGCAGATACGCAGTATTTT. It encodes CASSFYRGQGAADTQYF. The full variable domain, with the rest looked up from reference TRBV5-6 and TRBJ2-3, is DAGVTQSPTHLIKTRGQQVTLRCSPKSGHDTVSWYQQALGQGPQFIFQYYEEEERQRGNFPDRFSGHQFPNYSSELNVNALLLGDSALYLCASSFYRGQGAADTQYFGPGTRLTVL.

The V call is TRBV4-1, the J call TRBJ2-5, with D perhaps being TRBD1 or TRBD2 (5 bases each). CDR3 length: 15 residues. V was cut by 4 bases and J by 3 bases, with 15 bases left in between. Germline loops: CDR1 MGHRA, CDR2 YSYEKL. The CDR3 coding sequence is TGCGCCAGCAGCCGCAACAGGCGAGGGGAAGAGACCCAGTACTTC. This encodes CASSRNRRGEETQYF.

In its sample, this clonotype was seen many times. J is TRBJ2-7 and V is TRBV11-2; D not resolved. V dropped 0 bases and J dropped 1 base, with 7 bases sitting between them. The CDR3 consists of 14 residues. Germline assignment: CDR1 SGHAT and CDR2 FQNNGV. CDR3 nucleotide sequence: TGTGCCAGCAGCTTAGATGGACGATCCTACGAGCAGTACTTC. Translation: CASSLDGRSYEQYF.

Concerning this clonotype itself: A much more abundant neighbour one base away suggests this may be a read error. V is TRBV20-1 and J is TRBJ2-3, with 8 nucleotides matching TRBD2. Looked up from germline, CDR1 is DFQATT and CDR2 is SNEGSKA (reference sequence). CDR3 size: 13 residues. Here the CDR3 reads CGARDGGRDTQYF. In DNA, the CDR3 is TGCGGTGCTAGAGACGGCGGGAGGGATACGCAGTATTTT.

The gene calls are TRBV20-1 and TRBJ2-5; maybe TRBD2 (5 bases). The CDR3 is 12 residues long. Deletions cut 5 bases from V and 4 bases from J, with 11 bases between. Germline V gene data show CDR1 as DFQATT and CDR2 as SNEGSKA (reference sequence). The CDR3 here is CSASGERETQYF. The CDR3 DNA reads as TGCAGTGCTTCCGGGGAGAGAGAGACCCAGTACTTC.